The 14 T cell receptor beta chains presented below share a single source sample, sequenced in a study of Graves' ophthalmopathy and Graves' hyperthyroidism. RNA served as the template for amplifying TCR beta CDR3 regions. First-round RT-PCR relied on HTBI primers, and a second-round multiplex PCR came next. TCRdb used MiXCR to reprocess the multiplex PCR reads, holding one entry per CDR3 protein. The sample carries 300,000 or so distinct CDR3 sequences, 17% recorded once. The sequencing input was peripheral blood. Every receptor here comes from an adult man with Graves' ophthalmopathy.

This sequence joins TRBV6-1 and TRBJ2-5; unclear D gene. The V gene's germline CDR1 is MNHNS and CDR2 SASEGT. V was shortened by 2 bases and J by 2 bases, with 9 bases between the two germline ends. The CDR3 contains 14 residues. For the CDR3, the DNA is TGTGCCAGCAGTGAAAGGCACCAACAAGAGACCCAGTACTTC. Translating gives CASSERHQQETQYF.

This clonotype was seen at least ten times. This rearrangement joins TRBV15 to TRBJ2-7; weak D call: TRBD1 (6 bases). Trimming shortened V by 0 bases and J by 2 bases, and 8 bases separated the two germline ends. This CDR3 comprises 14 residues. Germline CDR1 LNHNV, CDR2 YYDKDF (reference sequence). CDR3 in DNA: TGTGCCACCAGCAGAGATGACAGGACCTACGAGCAGTACTTC. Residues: CATSRDDRTYEQYF. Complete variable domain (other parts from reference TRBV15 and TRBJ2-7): DAMVIQNPRYQVTQFGKPVTLSCSQTLNHNVMYWYQQKSSQAPKLLFHYYDKDFNNEADTPDNFQSRRPNTSFCFLDIRSPGLGDTAMYLCATSRDDRTYEQYFGPGTRLTVT.

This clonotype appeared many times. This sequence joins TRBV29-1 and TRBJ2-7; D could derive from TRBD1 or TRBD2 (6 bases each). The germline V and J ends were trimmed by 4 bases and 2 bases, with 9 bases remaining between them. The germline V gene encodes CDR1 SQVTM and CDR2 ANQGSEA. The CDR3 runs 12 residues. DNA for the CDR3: TGCAGCGTTGCTGGGGGGCCCTACGAGCAGTACTTC. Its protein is CSVAGGPYEQYF.

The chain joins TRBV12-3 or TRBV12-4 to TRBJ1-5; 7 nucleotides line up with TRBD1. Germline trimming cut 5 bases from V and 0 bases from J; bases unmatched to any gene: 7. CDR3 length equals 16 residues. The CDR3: CASSPMTGISNQPQHF. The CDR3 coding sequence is TGTGCCAGCAGTCCTATGACAGGGATTAGCAATCAGCCCCAGCATTTT.

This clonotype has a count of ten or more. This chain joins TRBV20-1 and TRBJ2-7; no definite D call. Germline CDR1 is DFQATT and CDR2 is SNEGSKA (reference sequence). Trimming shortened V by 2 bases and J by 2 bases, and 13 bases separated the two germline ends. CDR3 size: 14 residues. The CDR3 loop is CSARPIASPYEQYF. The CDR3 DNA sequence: TGCAGTGCTAGACCTATAGCTAGTCCCTACGAGCAGTACTTC.

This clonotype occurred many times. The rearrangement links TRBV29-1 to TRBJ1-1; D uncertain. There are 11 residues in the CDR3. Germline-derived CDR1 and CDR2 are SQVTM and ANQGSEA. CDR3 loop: CSARMNTEAFF. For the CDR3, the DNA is TGCAGTGCAAGGATGAACACTGAAGCTTTCTTT. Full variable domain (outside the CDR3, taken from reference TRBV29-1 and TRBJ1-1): SAVISQKPSRDICQRGTSLTIQCQVDSQVTMMFWYRQQPGQSLTLIATANQGSEATYESGFVIDKFPISRPNLTFSTLTVSNMSPEDSSIYLCSARMNTEAFFGQGTRLTVV.

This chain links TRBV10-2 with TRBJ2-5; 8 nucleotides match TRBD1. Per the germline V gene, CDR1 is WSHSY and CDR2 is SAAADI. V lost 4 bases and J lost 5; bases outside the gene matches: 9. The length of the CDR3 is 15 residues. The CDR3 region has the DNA TGCGCCAGCAGTGCGCAGGGGGCGATTTCGGAGACCCAGTACTTC. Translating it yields CASSAQGAISETQYF.

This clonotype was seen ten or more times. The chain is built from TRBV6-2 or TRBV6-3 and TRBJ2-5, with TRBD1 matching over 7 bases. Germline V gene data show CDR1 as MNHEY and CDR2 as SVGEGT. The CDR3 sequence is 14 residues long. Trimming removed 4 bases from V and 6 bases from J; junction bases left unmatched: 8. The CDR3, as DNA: TGTGCCAGCAGTTCTTACAGGGGTCATAAGACCCAGTACTTC. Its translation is CASSSYRGHKTQYF.

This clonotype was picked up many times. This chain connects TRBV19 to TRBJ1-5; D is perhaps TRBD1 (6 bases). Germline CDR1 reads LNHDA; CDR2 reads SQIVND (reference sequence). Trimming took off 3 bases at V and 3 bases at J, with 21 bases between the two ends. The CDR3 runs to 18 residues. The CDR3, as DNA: TGTGCCAGTAGTATTTTTTCGTCTGGACAGTACGACAATCAGCCCCAGCATTTT. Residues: CASSIFSSGQYDNQPQHF.

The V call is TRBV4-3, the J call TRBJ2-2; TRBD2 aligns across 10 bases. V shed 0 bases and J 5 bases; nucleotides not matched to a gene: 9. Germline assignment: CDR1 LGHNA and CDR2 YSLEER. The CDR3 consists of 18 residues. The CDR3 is CASSQDPSGGLRTGELFF. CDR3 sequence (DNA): TGCGCCAGCAGCCAAGACCCTAGCGGGGGTTTGAGGACCGGGGAGCTGTTTTTT.

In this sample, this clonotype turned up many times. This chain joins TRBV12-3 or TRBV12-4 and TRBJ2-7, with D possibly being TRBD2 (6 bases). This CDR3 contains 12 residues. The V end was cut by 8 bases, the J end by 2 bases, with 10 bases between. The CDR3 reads CASARGTYEQYF. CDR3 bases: TGTGCCAGCGCGCGGGGTACCTACGAGCAGTACTTC.

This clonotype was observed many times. The CDR3 region is CASSVGEGTGVYEQYF. In DNA form, the CDR3 reads TGTGCCAGCAGCGTAGGGGAGGGGACAGGGGTCTACGAGCAGTACTTC. J is TRBJ2-7 and V is TRBV9, with 10 bases aligning to TRBD1. The V and J ends lost 0 bases and 3 bases, in that order; junction bases with no gene match: 6. This CDR3 is 16 amino acids long. CDR1 SGDLS and CDR2 YYNGEE come from the germline V gene.

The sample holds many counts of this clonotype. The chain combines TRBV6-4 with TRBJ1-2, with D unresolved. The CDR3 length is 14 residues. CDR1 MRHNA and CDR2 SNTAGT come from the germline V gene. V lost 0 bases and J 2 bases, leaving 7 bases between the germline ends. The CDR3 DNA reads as TGTGCCAGCAGTGACTCGTCAGTAAACTATGGCTACACCTTC. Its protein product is CASSDSSVNYGYTF.

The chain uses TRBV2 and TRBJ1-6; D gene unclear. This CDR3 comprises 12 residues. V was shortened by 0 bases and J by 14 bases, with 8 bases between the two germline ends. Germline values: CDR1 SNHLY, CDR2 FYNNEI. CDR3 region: CASSEARGALHF. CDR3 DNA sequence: TGTGCCAGCAGTGAAGCGCGGGGAGCCCTCCACTTT.